Below, 11 T cell receptor beta chains from the same sample are listed, as sequenced in a study of blood T cell repertoires in COVID-19. Measured with immunoSEQ multiplex PCR; TCRdb has only the in-frame clones, and not every one. This table has fewer than 350,000 clones, around 90% appearing once. Sequenced input: PBMCs or T cells enriched from blood (not recorded which). Every receptor here comes from a man in his forties who had been exposed to COVID-19.

The chain combines TRBV15 with TRBJ2-3; D not certain. The germline CDR1 and CDR2 sequences are LNHNV and YYDKDF (reference sequence). V lost 0 bases, J lost 0 bases, and 4 bases lay in between. This CDR3 has 14 residues. CDR3 DNA: TGTGCCACCAGCAGAGATTCTAGCACAGATACGCAGTATTTT. Protein sequence: CATSRDSSTDTQYF.

The chain has TRBV28 and TRBJ1-4; D gene unclear. The CDR3 is 13 residues long. CDR1 is MDHEN and CDR2 is SYDVKM in the germline V gene. Trimming took 6 bases from V and 6 from J, leaving 11 bases between them. The CDR3 coding sequence is TGTGCCAGCAGACCCCCGACTGATGAAAAACTGTTTTTT. This codes for CASRPPTDEKLFF.

This chain joins TRBV29-1 and TRBJ2-7, with D perhaps TRBD2 (5 bases). V lost 4 bases and J lost 2, with 15 bases in between. The CDR3 extends over 14 amino acids. Germline CDR1 reads SQVTM; CDR2 reads ANQGSEA. The CDR3 DNA is TGCAGCGTTGGTAAGGAGGCAGGAACCTACGAGCAGTACTTC. Its protein is CSVGKEAGTYEQYF.

The rearrangement joins TRBV19 to TRBJ1-2; 9 nucleotides line up with TRBD1. This CDR3 is built from 17 residues. CDR1 and CDR2 from the germline V gene are LNHDA and SQIVND (reference sequence). The trim removed 5 bases at V and 2 bases at J, leaving 12 bases unmatched. CDR3 bases: TGTGCCAGTAGTTTTTGGACAGGGGACCGACTCAACTATGGCTACACCTTC. This gives the protein CASSFWTGDRLNYGYTF.

The V call is TRBV13, the J call TRBJ2-1; possible D gene TRBD2, 5 bases. The CDR3 has 15 residues. V lost 4 bases and J lost 1, with 11 bases in between. Germline loops: CDR1 PRHDT, CDR2 FYEKMQ (reference sequence). The chain's CDR3 is CASSWELGSYNEQFF. The CDR3 DNA follows: TGTGCCAGCAGCTGGGAGCTGGGTTCCTACAATGAGCAGTTCTTC.

The chain carries TRBV12-3 or TRBV12-4 and TRBJ1-3; no clear D gene. The CDR3 covers 13 residues. Trimming cost V 8 bases and J 0 bases, with 8 bases left between them. CDR3 loop: CASSASSGNTIYF. The CDR3 nucleotides are TGTGCCAGCTCAGCTAGCTCTGGAAACACCATATATTTT.

The J gene is TRBJ2-3, the V gene TRBV7-9; TRBD1 aligns across 8 bases. The trim removed 6 bases at V and 3 bases at J, leaving 11 bases unmatched. CDR3 length equals 16 residues. The germline CDR1 and CDR2 sequences are SEHNR and FQNEAQ (reference sequence). The CDR3 DNA follows: TGTGCCAGCAGTGATACTAACAGGGGGTTGACAGATACGCAGTATTTT. It encodes CASSDTNRGLTDTQYF.

The chain carries TRBV12-3 or TRBV12-4 and TRBJ1-3; D gene unclear. The CDR3 totals 13 residues. V shed 11 bases and J shed 2 bases, with 13 bases lying between them. The CDR3 DNA is TGTGCCGAGGGCGATCACGCTGGAAACACCATATATTTT. This translates into CAEGDHAGNTIYF.

CDR3 region: CASSAGLLEGYTF. The CDR3 nucleotides read TGTGCCAGCAGCGCCGGGTTATTGGAAGGCTACACCTTC. The chain recombines TRBV9 with TRBJ1-2; D is ambiguous. The CDR3 has 13 residues. Trimming took 3 bases from V and 8 from J, leaving 14 bases between them. Germline V gives CDR1 SGDLS, CDR2 YYNGEE.

This chain uses TRBV7-3 with TRBJ2-1, with 7 bases fitting TRBD2. The CDR3 is made up of 14 amino acids. V gave up 1 base and J gave up 7 bases; unmatched junction bases: 4. Looked up from germline, CDR1 is SGHTA and CDR2 is FQGTGA. CDR3 sequence reads: CASSLNAGVNEQFF. The CDR3 DNA reads TGTGCCAGCAGCTTAAATGCGGGAGTAAATGAGCAGTTCTTC.

The genes are TRBV29-1 and TRBJ1-4, with TRBD1 identical over 7 bases. CDR3 length: 14 residues. Germline assignment: CDR1 SQVTM and CDR2 ANQGSEA. Losses at the gene ends were 5 bases for V and 4 bases for J; bases not matched to a gene: 7. The CDR3 DNA reads TGCAGCGTTTCACACACAGGGGTTAATGAAAAACTGTTTTTT. Residues: CSVSHTGVNEKLFF.